This TCR beta chain was retrieved from a study of molecular identifiers for immune sequencing clone quantification. Study-wide points: Spiked TCR RNA from one Jurkat cell reportedly showed up when mixed among approximately 990,000 naive cells.

The CDR3 length is 18 residues. CDR1 is LNHNV, CDR2 YYDKDF, per germline (reference sequence). Germline trimming cut 2 bases from V and 0 bases from J; bases unmatched to any gene: 10. In the sort, naive CD8 T cells were defined as CD8+CD4-CCR7+CD45RA+. This clonotype appeared many times. The target antigen is unknown. Library preparation followed earlier protocols using designated TCR primers. A single record per CDR3 protein comes from TCRdb applying MiXCR to the PCR reads. Here the sample spans 490,000 or so distinct CDR3 sequences, around 23% being singletons. Sequencing was done on a sample of naive CD8+ T cells from blood, with Jurkat cell RNA spiked in. Subset of the sample: FACS-sorted CD8+CD4-CCR7+CD45RA+ naive T cells. The chain joins TRBV15 to TRBJ2-4, with 7 bases identical to TRBD1. This clonotype was sampled from a human donor in good health. Some libraries in this study had Jurkat cell RNA spiked in. CDR3 residues: CATSRPIGTDKAKNIQYF. For the CDR3, the DNA is TGTGCCACCAGCAGACCAATTGGGACAGACAAAGCCAAAAACATTCAGTACTTC.